This TCR beta chain was recovered during a study of T cells in localized non-small cell lung cancer. The CDR3 consists of 15 residues. V lost 1 base, J lost 2 bases, and 8 bases lay in between. CDR1 and CDR2 (germline): SSHAT, FNYEAQ (reference sequence). Measured with immunoSEQ multiplex PCR; TCRdb has only the in-frame clones, and not every one. The data show tens of thousands of clones, with 65% to 85% seen just once and 15% to 20% held by the top ten. The TCR sequence derives from a man aged 35 to 69 with stage III lung adenocarcinoma. The specimen was peripheral blood mononuclear cells, collected before any cancer treatment. V is TRBV7-7 and J is TRBJ2-2; D gene ambiguous. CDR3 in DNA: TGTGCCAGCAGCTTAGACACCTCAAACACCGGGGAGCTGTTTTTT. Translating gives CASSLDTSNTGELFF.